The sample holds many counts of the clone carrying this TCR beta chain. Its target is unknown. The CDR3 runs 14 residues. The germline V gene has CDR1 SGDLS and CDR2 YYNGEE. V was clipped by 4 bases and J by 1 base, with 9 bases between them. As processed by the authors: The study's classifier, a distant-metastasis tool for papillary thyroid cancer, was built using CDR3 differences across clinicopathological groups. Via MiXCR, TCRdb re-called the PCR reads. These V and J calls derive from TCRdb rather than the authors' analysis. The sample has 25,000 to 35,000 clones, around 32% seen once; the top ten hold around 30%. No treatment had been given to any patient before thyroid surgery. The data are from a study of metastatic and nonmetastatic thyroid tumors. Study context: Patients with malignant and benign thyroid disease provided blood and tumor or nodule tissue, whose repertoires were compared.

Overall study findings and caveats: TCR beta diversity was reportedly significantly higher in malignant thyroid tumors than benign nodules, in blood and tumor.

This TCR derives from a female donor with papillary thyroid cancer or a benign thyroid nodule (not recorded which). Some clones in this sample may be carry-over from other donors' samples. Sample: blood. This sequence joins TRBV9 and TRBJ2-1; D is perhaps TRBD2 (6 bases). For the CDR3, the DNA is TGTGCCAGCAGCCCGACTAGTTCCTACAATGAGCAGTTCTTC. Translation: CASSPTSSYNEQFF. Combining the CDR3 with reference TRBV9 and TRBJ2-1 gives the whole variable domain DSGVTQTPKHLITATGQRVTLRCSPRSGDLSVYWYQQSLDQGLQFLIQYYNGEERAKGNILERFSAQQFPDLHSELNLSSLELGDSALYFCASSPTSSYNEQFFGPGTRLTVL.